A single sample gave rise to the 26 T cell receptor beta chains below, sequenced in a study of somatic mutations in cytotoxic T cells in rheumatoid arthritis. Method: immunoSEQ multiplex PCR; TCRdb's copy keeps in-frame clones and lacks some. The sample lists under 7,500 clones; around 72% were seen once. Sample: CD8+ T cells sorted from blood. The receptors were gathered from a woman aged 60-75 years in good health.

The chain employs TRBV19 and TRBJ2-5; 7 nucleotides line up with TRBD1. Judging by the DNA end, TRBJ2-7 fits better; the J call may be wrong. There are 13 residues in the CDR3. The germline V gene encodes CDR1 LNHDA and CDR2 SQIVND (reference sequence). CDR3 DNA: TGTGCCAGTAGTCCCCCGACAGGGTCCGAGCAGTACTTC. Translated, it gives CASSPPTGSEQYF.

The rearrangement joins TRBV12-5 to TRBJ1-6; D is unclear. With 0 bases removed from V and 0 bases from J, the gap between germline ends came to 6 bases. The length of the CDR3 is 16 residues. Germline V CDR1 and CDR2: LGHNT, FRNRAP. This CDR3 reads CASGLVPSSYNSPLHF. The CDR3 DNA reads as TGTGCTAGTGGTTTGGTTCCGAGCTCCTATAATTCACCCCTCCACTTT. The variable domain in full, completed from reference TRBV12-5 and TRBJ1-6, reads DARVTQTPRHKVTEMGQEVTMRCQPILGHNTVFWYRQTMMQGLELLAYFRNRAPLDDSGMPKDRFSAEMPDATLATLKIQPSEPRDSAVYFCASGLVPSSYNSPLHFGNGTRLTVT.

This chain joins TRBV7-2 and TRBJ2-7; 8 positions match TRBD2. Per germline, CDR1 SGHTA and CDR2 FQGNSA. V was clipped by 5 bases and J by 5 bases; unmatched bases: 8. The CDR3 is made up of 14 amino acids. The CDR3 DNA reads TGTGCCAGCAGCACTACCGGGACTAGTGACGAGCAGTACTTC. Translated: CASSTTGTSDEQYF.

The V call is TRBV7-6, the J call TRBJ2-5; D is possibly TRBD1 (6 bases). The V and J ends lost 5 bases and 5 bases respectively, with 18 bases between them. Germline-derived CDR1 and CDR2 are SGHVS and FNYEAQ. CDR3 length: 15 amino acids. DNA for the CDR3: TGTGCCAGCAGCCGAGGGAGATTAACAGGGGAGACCCAGTACTTC. Its protein product is CASSRGRLTGETQYF.

By share of the sample, this clone is medium-sized. The V gene is TRBV5-1, the J gene TRBJ1-5, with D uncertain. This CDR3 has 13 residues. Germline-derived CDR1 and CDR2 are SGHRS and YFSETQ. Trimming removed 2 bases at V and 5 bases at J, with 8 bases between. CDR3 residues: CASSFEGDQPQHF. DNA for the CDR3: TGCGCCAGCAGCTTCGAGGGAGATCAGCCCCAGCATTTT.

This chain links TRBV19 with TRBJ2-3; D ambiguous. The CDR3 is 15 amino acids. From germline, CDR1 is LNHDA and CDR2 SQIVND (reference sequence). V was clipped by 5 bases and J by 1 base, with 13 bases between them. The CDR3 spells CASSFVRAGTDTQYF. The DNA of the CDR3 is TGTGCCAGTAGTTTCGTTCGCGCGGGCACAGATACGCAGTATTTT.

The chain couples TRBV9 to TRBJ2-3; 7 bases line up with TRBD2. Losses at the gene ends were 3 bases for V and 4 bases for J; bases not matched to a gene: 5. Germline-derived CDR1 and CDR2 are SGDLS and YYNGEE. CDR3 size: 14 residues. This CDR3 reads CASSAGLGADTQYF. In DNA form, the CDR3 reads TGTGCCAGCAGCGCCGGACTAGGCGCAGATACGCAGTATTTT.

The chain has TRBV18 and TRBJ1-5; 10 bases map to TRBD1. The germline V gene encodes CDR1 KGHSH and CDR2 LQKENI. V shed 2 bases and J 4 bases; nucleotides not matched to a gene: 8. The CDR3 is 17 residues long. The CDR3 DNA reads TGTGCCAGCTCACCAAGTGAGGGACAGGGGAGGAATCAGCCCCAGCATTTT. As protein: CASSPSEGQGRNQPQHF.

The genes are TRBV15 and TRBJ1-1; D is uncertain. This CDR3 has 13 amino acids. The V end lost 5 bases, the J end lost 1 base, and 8 bases lay between the germline ends. Germline V gene lookup returns CDR1 LNHNV and CDR2 YYDKDF (reference sequence). CDR3 residues: CATSPRSNTEAFF. The CDR3 DNA sequence: TGTGCCACCAGCCCTAGATCGAACACTGAAGCTTTCTTT. Using reference TRBV15 and TRBJ1-1 for the parts outside the CDR3, the full variable domain is DAMVIQNPRYQVTQFGKPVTLSCSQTLNHNVMYWYQQKSSQAPKLLFHYYDKDFNNEADTPDNFQSRRPNTSFCFLDIRSPGLGDTAMYLCATSPRSNTEAFFGQGTRLTVV.

The V call is TRBV13, the J call TRBJ1-1, with 9 positions matching TRBD1. Trimming removed 0 bases from V and 4 bases from J; junction bases left unmatched: 3. The length of the CDR3 is 15 residues. Germline CDR1 reads PRHDT; CDR2 reads FYEKMQ (reference sequence). The CDR3 loop is CASSLGGTGTTEAFF. The CDR3 DNA follows: TGTGCCAGCAGCTTAGGTGGGACAGGGACCACTGAAGCTTTCTTT.

A note on this clone: Additional DNA sequences in this sample encode the identical CDR3. The gene calls are TRBV9 and TRBJ1-1; a possible D gene is TRBD1 (6 bases). Germline V CDR1 and CDR2: SGDLS, YYNGEE. This CDR3 region has 14 residues. With 0 bases removed from V and 4 bases from J, the gap between germline ends came to 10 bases. CDR3 protein: CASSVVGGGTEAFF. CDR3 in DNA: TGTGCCAGCAGCGTAGTGGGAGGGGGCACTGAAGCTTTCTTT.

The V and J genes are TRBV6-5 and TRBJ2-5; 11 bases are a match to TRBD2. CDR1 MNHEY and CDR2 SVGAGI come from the germline V gene. V was pared by 0 bases and J by 1 base, with 1 base of the junction left unmatched. CDR3 length: 16 amino acids. CDR3: CASSYSGTSGQETQYF. The CDR3 bases are TGTGCCAGCAGTTACTCCGGGACTAGCGGCCAAGAGACCCAGTACTTC.

The gene calls are TRBV7-9 and TRBJ2-7; 8 bases match TRBD1. Per the germline V gene, CDR1 is SEHNR and CDR2 is FQNEAQ (reference sequence). The CDR3 extends over 14 amino acids. The junction had 8 bases not matched to a gene; V was cut back by 4 bases and J by 6 bases. This chain's CDR3 is CASSSGQVRGEQYF. The CDR3 region has the DNA TGTGCCAGCAGCTCGGGACAGGTACGTGGCGAGCAGTACTTC.

By share of the sample, this clone is large. The chain uses TRBV7-3 and TRBJ1-1; D possibly corresponds to TRBD1 (5 bases). The CDR3 spans 13 residues. V lost 5 bases, J lost 7 bases, and 14 bases lay in between. Germline loops: CDR1 SGHTA, CDR2 FQGTGA. As DNA, the CDR3 is TGTGCCAGCAGCCCGACGGGGGGGGTTGAAGCTTTCTTT. Its protein is CASSPTGGVEAFF.

The chain has TRBV29-1 and TRBJ2-3; D not certain. Germline V lookup: CDR1 SQVTM, CDR2 ANQGSEA. V gave up 0 bases and J gave up 8 bases, with 6 bases separating them. CDR3 length equals 11 residues. The CDR3 loop is CSVEENGTQYF. The DNA of the CDR3 is TGCAGCGTTGAAGAGAACGGTACGCAGTATTTT.

The chain links TRBV7-2 to TRBJ2-7; the match to TRBD1 covers 9 bases. V was pared by 5 bases and J by 2 bases, with 7 bases of the junction left unmatched. CDR3 length equals 15 residues. Germline CDR1 SGHTA, CDR2 FQGNSA. For the CDR3, the DNA is TGTGCCAGCAGCCGAGGACAGGGGATCGCCTACGAGCAGTACTTC. Translated, it gives CASSRGQGIAYEQYF.

V usage is TRBV27 and J usage is TRBJ2-1, with TRBD2 matching over 8 bases. The CDR3 contains 16 residues. The germline V gene has CDR1 MNHEY and CDR2 SMNVEV (reference sequence). V was clipped by 2 bases and J by 4 bases; unmatched bases: 7. CDR3 region: CASSLIVAGKYNEQFF. CDR3 in DNA: TGTGCCAGCAGTTTAATTGTAGCGGGGAAATACAATGAGCAGTTCTTC.

This sequence joins TRBV1 and TRBJ2-1; the listed D gene, TRBD2, was not tested against the DNA. TRBV1 constitutes a pseudogene. The CDR3 sequence is 18 residues long. The CDR3 reads CTSSQGHWTSGRGNEQFF. The CDR3 region has the DNA TGCACCAGCAGCCAGGGACATTGGACTAGCGGGAGGGGAAATGAGCAGTTCTTC.

This clone was counted a single time. The rearrangement joins TRBV4-2 to TRBJ1-1, with 7 positions matching TRBD1. Germline V gene data show CDR1 as LGHNA and CDR2 as YNFKEQ. V lost 1 base and J lost 4; bases outside the gene matches: 6. CDR3 length: 15 residues. The CDR3 protein is CASSQARTGGTEAFF. The CDR3 bases are TGTGCCAGCAGCCAAGCCCGGACAGGAGGCACTGAAGCTTTCTTT.

J is TRBJ1-1 and V is TRBV19; D might be TRBD1 (5 bases). Trimming shortened V by 7 bases and J by 7 bases, and 10 bases separated the two germline ends. CDR3 length: 11 amino acids. Germline-derived CDR1 and CDR2 are LNHDA and SQIVND (reference sequence). CDR3: CASNTGLEAFF. The CDR3, as DNA: TGTGCCAGTAACACAGGTCTTGAAGCTTTCTTT.

The chain combines TRBV11-1 with TRBJ2-1; 11 nucleotides line up with TRBD2. V shed 0 bases and J 4 bases; nucleotides not matched to a gene: 2. The germline V gene has CDR1 SGHAT and CDR2 FQDESV (reference sequence). This CDR3 contains 16 residues. The CDR3 region has the DNA TGTGCCAGCAGCTTAGCCGGGACTAGCGGTTACAATGAGCAGTTCTTC. Its protein product is CASSLAGTSGYNEQFF.

The chain carries TRBV5-4 and TRBJ2-1; TRBD2 matches at 9 bases. V was clipped by 1 base and J by 1 base; unmatched bases: 3. The germline V gene has CDR1 SGHNT and CDR2 YYREEE (reference sequence). The CDR3 runs 16 residues. CDR3 sequence reads: CASSLQAGGSYNEQFF. In DNA form, the CDR3 reads TGTGCCAGCAGCTTGCAGGCGGGAGGGTCCTACAATGAGCAGTTCTTC.

The chain employs TRBV5-1 and TRBJ2-1; D remains unclear. V dropped 2 bases and J dropped 0 bases, with 6 bases sitting between them. The CDR3 spans 14 residues. Germline V gene data show CDR1 as SGHRS and CDR2 as YFSETQ. Here the CDR3 DNA reads TGCGCCAGCAGCTTTCTAGGCTCCTACAATGAGCAGTTCTTC. It encodes CASSFLGSYNEQFF.

On this clone: The conserved phenylalanine or tryptophan normally closing the CDR3 is absent here, so this likely arose from a read error. The rearrangement links TRBV27 to TRBJ2-7; 9 bases fit TRBD2. The CDR3 has 14 amino acids. Germline CDR1 reads MNHEY; CDR2 reads SMNVEV (reference sequence). CDR3 residues: CATSIGTSSYVQYY. In DNA, the CDR3 is TGTGCCACCTCGATCGGGACTAGCTCCTACGTGCAGTACTAC.

The chain combines TRBV9 with TRBJ1-1, with 8 bases identical to TRBD1. The CDR3 extends over 15 amino acids. Germline V gene sequence: CDR1 SGDLS, CDR2 YYNGEE. V was pared by 1 base and J by 1 base, with 3 bases of the junction left unmatched. CDR3 in amino acids: CASSVLQGANTEAFF. The CDR3 DNA follows: TGTGCCAGCAGCGTACTCCAGGGGGCGAACACTGAAGCTTTCTTT. The variable domain in full, completed from reference TRBV9 and TRBJ1-1, reads DSGVTQTPKHLITATGQRVTLRCSPRSGDLSVYWYQQSLDQGLQFLIQYYNGEERAKGNILERFSAQQFPDLHSELNLSSLELGDSALYFCASSVLQGANTEAFFGQGTRLTVV.

The chain joins TRBV27 to TRBJ1-5; D uncertain. Trimming cost V 5 bases and J 2 bases, with 7 bases left between them. The CDR3 sequence is 13 residues long. Germline V gene sequence: CDR1 MNHEY, CDR2 SMNVEV (reference sequence). CDR3 region: CASSISGNQPQHF. The CDR3 DNA reads TGTGCCAGCAGTATAAGCGGCAATCAGCCCCAGCATTTT.